Shown below are 10 T cell receptor beta chains from a single sample sequenced in a study of T cells in Graves' hyperthyroidism and ophthalmopathy. RNA transcripts served as the template for amplifying TCR beta CDR3 regions. When the TCR CDR3 underwent first-round RT-PCR, the HTBI primer set was used. TCRdb re-called the multiplex PCR reads through MiXCR, storing one row per CDR3 protein. Among about half a million distinct CDR3 sequences listed, around 16% were seen once. Sequenced input: blood. These receptors originate from a woman in her twenties or thirties with Graves' ophthalmopathy.

This clonotype was seen a handful of times. This chain links TRBV6-2 or TRBV6-3 with TRBJ2-7, with a tentative D call TRBD2 (6 bases). The length of the CDR3 is 14 residues. Looked up from germline, CDR1 is MNHEY and CDR2 is SVGEGT. V dropped 5 bases and J dropped 4 bases, with 15 bases sitting between them. CDR3 DNA sequence: TGTGCCAGCAGTACCTTTGCGGGGAAGTACGAGCAGTACTTC. Encoded protein: CASSTFAGKYEQYF.

At least ten counts were recorded for this clonotype. CDR3 sequence (DNA): TGTGCCTGGACCCGATGGGGGGCAAGGGAGTTCTTC. This encodes CAWTRWGAREFF. The J gene is TRBJ2-1, the V gene TRBV30; either TRBD1 or TRBD2 may supply D (6 bases each). CDR3 size: 12 residues. The ends were cut back, 4 bases at V and 14 bases at J, with 18 bases in the middle. From germline, CDR1 is GTSNPN and CDR2 SVGIG (reference sequence).

This clonotype was counted at least ten times. The chain employs TRBV28 and TRBJ1-2, with D unclear. The CDR3 contains 13 residues. CDR1 and CDR2 from the germline V gene are MDHEN and SYDVKM. Between the trimmed V and J ends, which lost 3 bases and 8 bases, there was a span of 13 bases. DNA of the CDR3: TGTGCCAGCAGTTTTTTAGGGCCTCTAGGCTACACCTTC. Residues: CASSFLGPLGYTF.

The table lists this clonotype with a few counts. CDR3 sequence: CASSVDAGSQPQHF. The CDR3 DNA sequence: TGTGCCAGCAGCGTAGACGCGGGATCACAGCCCCAGCATTTT. J is TRBJ1-5 and V is TRBV9; D gene uncertain. This CDR3 is 14 amino acids long. CDR1 SGDLS and CDR2 YYNGEE come from the germline V gene. Trimming removed 0 bases at V and 7 bases at J, with 11 bases between. The full variable domain, its missing parts supplied by reference TRBV9 and TRBJ1-5, is DSGVTQTPKHLITATGQRVTLRCSPRSGDLSVYWYQQSLDQGLQFLIQYYNGEERAKGNILERFSAQQFPDLHSELNLSSLELGDSALYFCASSVDAGSQPQHFGDGTRLSIL.

This clonotype occurred many times. The genes are TRBV28 and TRBJ1-6; 10 positions agree with TRBD1. The germline V gene encodes CDR1 MDHEN and CDR2 SYDVKM. With V trimmed by 7 bases and J by 11 bases, 11 bases remained unmatched. The CDR3 spans 15 residues. CDR3 amino acids: CASIGGTGAVTPLHF. The CDR3, as DNA: TGTGCCAGCATTGGAGGGACAGGGGCCGTAACACCCCTCCACTTT.

The chain uses TRBV27 and TRBJ2-1; TRBD2 matches at 11 bases. The CDR3 covers 14 residues. Trimming removed 4 bases from V and 10 bases from J; junction bases left unmatched: 6. Germline V lookup: CDR1 MNHEY, CDR2 SMNVEV (reference sequence). CDR3 amino acids: CASSSRTSGYEQFF. The CDR3, as DNA: TGTGCCAGCAGTTCTCGGACTAGCGGGTACGAGCAGTTCTTC.

V and J are TRBV6-2 or TRBV6-3 and TRBJ2-5; 14 positions match TRBD2. This CDR3 has 17 residues. V dropped 5 bases and J dropped 4; count of bases not matched to a gene: 9. Germline CDR1 and CDR2: MNHEY and SVGEGT. CDR3 sequence (DNA): TGTGCCAGCAGTGCCCACCCGGGACTAGCGGGAGTAGAGACCCAGTACTTC. Residues: CASSAHPGLAGVETQYF.

This clonotype has a count of ten or more. The rearrangement uses TRBV20-1 and TRBJ2-7; 7 nucleotides align to TRBD2. The V gene's germline CDR1 is DFQATT and CDR2 SNEGSKA (reference sequence). The J segment lost 3 bases and the V segment lost 6 bases, leaving 5 bases of the junction unmatched. The CDR3 runs to 12 residues. The CDR3: CSAAAGVYEQYF. The CDR3 bases are TGCAGTGCCGCGGCGGGGGTCTACGAGCAGTACTTC.

The rearrangement joins TRBV3-1 to TRBJ2-2; maybe TRBD1 (6 bases). Germline V gene data show CDR1 as LGHDT and CDR2 as YNNKEL (reference sequence). CDR3 length: 15 amino acids. Trimming left V 5 bases short and J 4 bases short, with 14 bases between. The CDR3 sequence: CASSSGGRGTGELFF. CDR3 bases: TGTGCCAGCAGCTCTGGTGGCAGGGGCACCGGGGAGCTGTTTTTT.

This chain joins TRBV11-2 and TRBJ2-1; D might be TRBD1 (7 bases). Germline V lookup: CDR1 SGHAT, CDR2 FQNNGV. The CDR3 contains 21 residues. V was clipped by 2 bases and J by 0 bases, with 26 bases between them. The CDR3 protein is CASSLNRGRLVGVLSYNEQFF. In DNA, the CDR3 is TGTGCCAGCAGCTTAAACAGGGGTCGACTAGTTGGCGTCCTCTCCTACAATGAGCAGTTCTTC.